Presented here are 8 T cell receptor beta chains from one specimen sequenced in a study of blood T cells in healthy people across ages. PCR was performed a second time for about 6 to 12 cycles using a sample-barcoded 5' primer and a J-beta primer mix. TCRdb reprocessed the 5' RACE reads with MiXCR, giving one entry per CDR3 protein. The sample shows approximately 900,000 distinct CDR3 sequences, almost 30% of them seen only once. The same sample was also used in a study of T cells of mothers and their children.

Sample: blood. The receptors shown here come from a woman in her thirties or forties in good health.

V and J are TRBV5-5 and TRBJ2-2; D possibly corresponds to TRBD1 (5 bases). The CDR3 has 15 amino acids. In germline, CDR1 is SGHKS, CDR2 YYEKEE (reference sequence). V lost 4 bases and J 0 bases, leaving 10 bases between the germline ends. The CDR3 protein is CASSLGHTNTGELFF. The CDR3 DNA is TGTGCCAGCAGCCTAGGACACACGAACACCGGGGAGCTGTTTTTT.

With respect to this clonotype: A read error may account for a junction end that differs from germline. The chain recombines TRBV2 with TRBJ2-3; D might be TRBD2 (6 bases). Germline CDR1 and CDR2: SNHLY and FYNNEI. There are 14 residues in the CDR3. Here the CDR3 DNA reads TGTGCTAGCACCTTGGCGGGACGCACAGATACGCAGTATTTT. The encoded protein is CASTLAGRTDTQYF.

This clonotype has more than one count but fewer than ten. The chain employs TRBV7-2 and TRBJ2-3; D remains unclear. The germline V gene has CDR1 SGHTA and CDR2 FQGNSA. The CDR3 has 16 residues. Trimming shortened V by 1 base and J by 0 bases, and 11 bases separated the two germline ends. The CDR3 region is CASSLGSRISTDTQYF. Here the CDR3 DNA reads TGTGCCAGCAGCTTAGGTTCGAGGATTAGCACAGATACGCAGTATTTT.

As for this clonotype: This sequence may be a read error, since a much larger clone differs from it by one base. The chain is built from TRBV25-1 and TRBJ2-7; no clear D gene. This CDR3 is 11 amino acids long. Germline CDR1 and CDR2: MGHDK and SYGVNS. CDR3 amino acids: CASGEIYEQYF. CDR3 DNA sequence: TGTGCCAGCGGTGAGATATACGAGCAGTACTTC.

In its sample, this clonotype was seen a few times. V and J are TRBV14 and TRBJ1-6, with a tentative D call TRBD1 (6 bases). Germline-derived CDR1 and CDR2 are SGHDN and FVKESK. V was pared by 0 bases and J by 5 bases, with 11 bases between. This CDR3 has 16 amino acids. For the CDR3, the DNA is TGTGCCAGCAGCCAAGACGCCGGGACAAATAATTCACCCCTCCACTTT. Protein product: CASSQDAGTNNSPLHF.

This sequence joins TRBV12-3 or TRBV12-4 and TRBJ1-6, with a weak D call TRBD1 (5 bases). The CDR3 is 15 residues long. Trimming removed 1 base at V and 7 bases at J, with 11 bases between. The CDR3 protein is CASSLGGAINSPLHF. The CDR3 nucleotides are TGTGCCAGCAGTTTAGGAGGGGCGATCAATTCACCCCTCCACTTT.

In DNA, the CDR3 is TGCGCCAGCAGCTTGGCCCCGCGGGGGTCTGGCACAGATACGCAGTATTTT. Protein sequence: CASSLAPRGSGTDTQYF. The chain couples TRBV5-1 to TRBJ2-3, with 7 bases fitting TRBD2. The CDR3 consists of 17 residues. In germline, CDR1 is SGHRS, CDR2 YFSETQ. V was pared by 0 bases and J by 1 base, with 8 bases of the junction left unmatched.

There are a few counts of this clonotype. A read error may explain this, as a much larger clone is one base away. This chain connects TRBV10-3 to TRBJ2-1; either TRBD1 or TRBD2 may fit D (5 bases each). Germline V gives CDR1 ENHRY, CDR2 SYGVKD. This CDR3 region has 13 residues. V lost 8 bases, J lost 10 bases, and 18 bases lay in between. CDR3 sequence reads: CAIVGDVTYEQFF. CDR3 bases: TGTGCCATCGTAGGGGACGTAACCTACGAGCAGTTCTTC.